The next 10 T cell receptor beta chains were all read from a single sample in a study of T cells in tumors after PD-1 blockade. Measured with immunoSEQ multiplex PCR; TCRdb has only the in-frame clones, and not every one. The table has roughly 49,000 clones, 81% seen once. The sequenced sample was PBMCs, obtained before anti-PD-1 treatment. All receptors come from a human donor with basal cell carcinoma.

The genes are TRBV3-1 (or the pseudogene TRBV3-2) and TRBJ2-1; 8 nucleotides align to TRBD2. Germline V gives CDR1 LGHDT, CDR2 YNNKEL (reference sequence). V dropped 4 bases and J dropped 8; count of bases not matched to a gene: 19. CDR3 size: 18 residues. CDR3 region: CASSPTRGGGISRDEQFF. The CDR3 nucleotides read TGTGCCAGCAGCCCCACGAGGGGCGGGGGGATCTCGCGGGATGAGCAGTTCTTC.

The table lists this clone with a few counts. The chain links TRBV12-3 or TRBV12-4 to TRBJ2-1; D gene ambiguous. Trimming took 3 bases from V and 8 from J, leaving 8 bases between them. The CDR3 is 12 residues long. This chain's CDR3 is CASSFEVDEQFF. Written as DNA, the CDR3 is TGTGCCAGCAGTTTCGAGGTCGATGAGCAGTTCTTC.

The rearrangement uses TRBV5-1 and TRBJ2-3; 7 bases align to TRBD2. J was trimmed by 0 bases and V by 2 bases; bases with no gene match: 6. Germline V gene lookup returns CDR1 SGHRS and CDR2 YFSETQ. CDR3 size: 16 residues. DNA for the CDR3: TGCGCCAGCAGCTTAGGAGCGGGGACTAGCACAGATACGCAGTATTTT. Its protein is CASSLGAGTSTDTQYF.

This chain joins TRBV5-6 and TRBJ1-2; TRBD1 matches 8 bases. CDR1 SGHDT and CDR2 YYEEEE come from the germline V gene. With 4 bases clipped from V and 4 bases from J, the junction kept 6 bases outside the gene matches. The CDR3 extends over 14 amino acids. The DNA for the CDR3 is TGTGCCAGCAGCCTAAGACAGGGGCGCTATGGCTACACCTTC. This encodes CASSLRQGRYGYTF. The variable domain in full, with the rest retrieved from reference TRBV5-6 and TRBJ1-2, is DAGVTQSPTHLIKTRGQQVTLRCSPKSGHDTVSWYQQALGQGPQFIFQYYEEEERQRGNFPDRFSGHQFPNYSSELNVNALLLGDSALYLCASSLRQGRYGYTFGSGTRLTVV.

This clone was seen a handful of times. This chain links TRBV5-5 with TRBJ1-4, with D uncertain. Germline assignment: CDR1 SGHKS and CDR2 YYEKEE (reference sequence). Trimming removed 4 bases at V and 3 bases at J, with 10 bases between. This CDR3 contains 14 residues. The CDR3 is CASSPDWPNEKLFF. The CDR3 bases are TGTGCCAGCAGCCCCGATTGGCCTAATGAAAAACTGTTTTTT.

The sample holds one count of this clone. The chain links TRBV19 to TRBJ2-4; D may be TRBD1 (5 bases). From germline, CDR1 is LNHDA and CDR2 SQIVND (reference sequence). Trimming cost V 5 bases and J 0 bases, with 14 bases left between them. There are 16 residues in the CDR3. CDR3 in DNA: TGTGCCAGTAGTCTCGTTGGGGCCCTAGCCAAAAACATTCAGTACTTC. Translating it yields CASSLVGALAKNIQYF.

The J gene is TRBJ2-5, the V gene TRBV7-9; D not resolved. Germline CDR1 is SEHNR and CDR2 is FQNEAQ (reference sequence). This CDR3 is built from 16 residues. V lost 2 bases and J 4 bases, leaving 17 bases between the germline ends. The CDR3 reads CASSLKRLGPGETQYF. CDR3 in DNA: TGTGCCAGCAGCTTAAAACGACTTGGGCCTGGAGAGACCCAGTACTTC.

The chain recombines TRBV29-1 with TRBJ1-2; D perhaps matches TRBD1 (5 bases). The germline V gene has CDR1 SQVTM and CDR2 ANQGSEA. The V end lost 7 bases, the J end lost 4 bases, and 16 bases lay between the germline ends. This CDR3 region has 13 residues. The CDR3 here is CSAGTAYGYGYTF. CDR3 DNA sequence: TGCAGCGCAGGGACGGCCTATGGCTATGGCTACACCTTC.

The chain recombines TRBV19 with TRBJ2-1; D not certain. Deletions cut 2 bases from V and 4 bases from J, with 6 bases between. This CDR3 is built from 13 residues. Germline lookup yields CDR1 LNHDA and CDR2 SQIVND (reference sequence). The CDR3 DNA follows: TGTGCCAGTAGTATATCGGAATACAATGAGCAGTTCTTC. Translation: CASSISEYNEQFF.

The chain is built from TRBV28 and TRBJ2-7, with D possibly matching TRBD1 (6 bases). This CDR3 has 15 residues. Germline V lookup: CDR1 MDHEN, CDR2 SYDVKM. The ends were cut back, 5 bases at V and 5 bases at J, with 19 bases in the middle. The CDR3 spells CASSTPTTGLNEQYF. The CDR3 region has the DNA TGTGCCAGCAGTACCCCTACCACAGGGCTCAACGAGCAGTACTTC. Combining the CDR3 with reference TRBV28 and TRBJ2-7 gives the whole variable domain DVKVTQSSRYLVKRTGEKVFLECVQDMDHENMFWYRQDPGLGLRLIYFSYDVKMKEKGDIPEGYSVSREKKERFSLILESASTNQTSMYLCASSTPTTGLNEQYFGPGTRLTVT.